This T cell receptor beta chain comes out of a study of blood T cell repertoires in COVID-19. The wider study: Samples came from the United States, Italy and Spain, spanning acute and convalescent COVID-19. PBMCs, B-cell-depleted T cells, or T cells provided the cDNA or gDNA that made up the material.

Per the study methods: Researchers report that nucleated cell counts were estimated from reference gene primer amplification. Using immunoSEQ multiplex PCR, the repertoire was profiled, and TCRdb retains in-frame clones only, with some absent. D and trimming come from the DNA, and the V and J calls and clone size come from that table. The repertoire holds roughly 74,000 clones, with nearly 90% as singletons. The V gene's germline CDR1 is LGHDT and CDR2 YNNKEL (reference sequence). J was trimmed by 2 bases and V by 7 bases; bases with no gene match: 5. This CDR3 spans 14 amino acids. This receptor was taken from a man between 65 and 79 years old with active or convalescent COVID-19. What was sequenced was peripheral blood. V is TRBV3-1 (or the pseudogene TRBV3-2) and J is TRBJ2-7, with 10 bases fitting TRBD2. The CDR3, as DNA: TGTGCCAGCACACCGGGACTAGCGACCTACGAGCAGTACTTC. As protein: CASTPGLATYEQYF.